This TCR beta chain came from a study of cytomegalovirus exposure and HLA in healthy donors. Findings of the study overall: As immune exposure information, only CMV serostatus was available. According to a later analysis, donors in an Asian-associated ancestry cluster reportedly had fewer N-insertions than the roughly 640-donor mean.

Of note for this clone: Its antigen is not known.

V was clipped by 1 base and J by 10 bases, with 10 bases between them. There are 12 residues in the CDR3. The germline CDR1 and CDR2 sequences are MNHNS and SASEGT. Despite likely unrecorded immune exposures, the donors were nominally healthy at the time of sampling. The PCR ran on 60 Vbeta and 13 Jbeta primers. Original data processing: A follow-up analysis tallied 86 million or so unique TCR beta chains, 8.5 million to 14 million shared. The assay was immunoSEQ multiplex PCR, and TCRdb's table has in-frame clones only and misses some. V, J and clone size were drawn from that table, and D and trimming were deduced from the DNA. The table has around 200,000 clones, about 83% seen once.

The source is a man aged 40-49 years in good health and CMV-seronegative. This chain links TRBV6-1 with TRBJ1-1; maybe TRBD1 (5 bases). Sequenced material: PBMCs. The CDR3 region is CASSEGRQGAFF. Here the CDR3 DNA reads TGTGCCAGCAGTGAAGGCCGTCAGGGAGCTTTCTTT.